This T cell receptor (beta chain) was observed in a study of cytomegalovirus exposure and HLA in healthy donors. General study points: Later on, an analysis showed TCR association rates differing by HLA locus, with DRB1 the most and HLA-C the fewest.

Germline values: CDR1 PRHDT, CDR2 FYEKMQ (reference sequence). Trimming took 3 bases from V and 0 from J, leaving 21 bases between them. This CDR3 comprises 19 residues. Primers included in the PCR were 60 Vbeta and 13 Jbeta primers. Clones were read by immunoSEQ multiplex PCR, and TCRdb kept only the in-frame ones, dropping some. The sample table includes about 72,000 clones. Comments on this clone: Its target is not known.

This receptor was obtained from a man aged 50 to 60 in good health and CMV-seropositive. The chain carries TRBV13 and TRBJ2-1; D possibly corresponds to TRBD2 (5 bases). The sample was PBMCs. The CDR3 DNA is TGTGCCAGCAGCTTCCGCGGAGTAGAGGGAATTAGCTCCTACAATGAGCAGTTCTTC. Amino acids: CASSFRGVEGISSYNEQFF.